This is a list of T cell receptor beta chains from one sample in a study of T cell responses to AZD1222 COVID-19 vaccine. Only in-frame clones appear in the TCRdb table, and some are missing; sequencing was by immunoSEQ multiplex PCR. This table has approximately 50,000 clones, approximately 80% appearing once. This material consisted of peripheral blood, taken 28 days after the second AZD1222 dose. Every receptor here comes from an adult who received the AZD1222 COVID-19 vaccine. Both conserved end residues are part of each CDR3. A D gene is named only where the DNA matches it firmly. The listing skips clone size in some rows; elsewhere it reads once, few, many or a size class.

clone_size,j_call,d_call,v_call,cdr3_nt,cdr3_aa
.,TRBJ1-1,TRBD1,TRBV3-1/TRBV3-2,TGTGCCAGCAGCCCCATCTCAGGGGGGGGCACTGAAGCTTTCTTT,CASSPISGGGTEAFF
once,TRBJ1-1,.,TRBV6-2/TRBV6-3,TGTGCCAGCAGTGCCCCGGGGAGAACTGAAGCTTTCTTT,CASSAPGRTEAFF
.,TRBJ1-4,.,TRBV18,TGTGCCAGCTCACCAGCCGGGACTGAAAAACTGTTTTTT,CASSPAGTEKLFF
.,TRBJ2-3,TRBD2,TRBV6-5,TGTGCCAGCAGACCGGGACTAGCGGGGGTAGATACGCAGTATTTT,CASRPGLAGVDTQYF
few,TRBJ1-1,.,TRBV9,TGTGCCAGCAGCGTCGAAGCAGCGTTGTCCACTGAAGCTTTCTTT,CASSVEAALSTEAFF
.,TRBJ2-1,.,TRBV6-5,TGTGCCAGCAGCCATACCGGGGAATTGAATGAGCAGTTCTTC,CASSHTGELNEQFF
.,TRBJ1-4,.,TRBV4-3,TGCGCCAGCAGCCAAGAAGACCGTACAACTAATGAAAAACTGTTTTTT,CASSQEDRTTNEKLFF
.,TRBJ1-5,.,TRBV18,TGTGCCAGCTCACCATCGGGCTCCGATCAGCCCCAGCATTTT,CASSPSGSDQPQHF
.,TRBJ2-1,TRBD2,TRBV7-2,TGTGCCAGCAGCCGGGGGGGATACAATGAGCAGTTCTTC,CASSRGGYNEQFF
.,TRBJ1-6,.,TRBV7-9,TGTGCCAGCAGCCCTGCCGCGAGACTCCGAAATAATTCACCCCTCCACTTT,CASSPAARLRNNSPLHF
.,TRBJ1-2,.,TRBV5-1,TGCGCCAGCAGCTTGGGACAGAACTATGGCTACACCTTC,CASSLGQNYGYTF
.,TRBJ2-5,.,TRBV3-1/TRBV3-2,TGTGCCAGCAGCCACCCGAAGAGGAAGCAAGAGACCCAGTACTTC,CASSHPKRKQETQYF
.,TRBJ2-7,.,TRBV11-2,TGTGCCAGCAGCTTAGGGAGGGGGGACTCCTACGAGCAGTACTTC,CASSLGRGDSYEQYF
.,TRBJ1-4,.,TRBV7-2,TGTGCCAGCAGCTTAGCGGGGCGGATCCGTAATGAAAAACTGTTTTTT,CASSLAGRIRNEKLFF
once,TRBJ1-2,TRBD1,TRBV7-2,TGTGCCAGCAGCTTTGGGGCCGGGACAGGGAGCTATGGCTACACCTTC,CASSFGAGTGSYGYTF
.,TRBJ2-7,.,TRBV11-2,TGTGCCAGCAGCCTTACAGGGGAGGGAGAGCAGTACTTC,CASSLTGEGEQYF
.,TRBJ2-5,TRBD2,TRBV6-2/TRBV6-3,TGTGCCAGCAGTTCGCAAACTAGCGTCCGAGAGACCCAGTACTTC,CASSSQTSVRETQYF
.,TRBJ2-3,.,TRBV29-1,TGCAGCGTACGCCAGGTTGAGGGGGAGAGGACACTTGCCACAGATACGCAGTATTTT,CSVRQVEGERTLATDTQYF
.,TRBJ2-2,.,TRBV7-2,TGTGCCAGCAGCTTAAACGCCTACACCGGGGAGCTGTTTTTT,CASSLNAYTGELFF
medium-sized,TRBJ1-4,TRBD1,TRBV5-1,TGCGCCAGCAGCCTAGGGACAGGGGTTCTGTTTTTT,CASSLGTGVLFF
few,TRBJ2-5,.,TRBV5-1,TGCGCCAGCAGCTTGTGGCTTTCGGAGACCCAGTACTTC,CASSLWLSETQYF